This TCR beta chain derives from a study of shared clonotypes between healthy human individuals. All of the donors resided in Nashville, Tennessee, and each was a Caucasian adult. In its sample, this clone was seen once. Antigen specificity is unknown. TCRdb's table, derived via immunoSEQ multiplex PCR, lists solely in-frame clones and lacks some. In the table there are about half a million clones, roughly 83% of which are singletons. The germline V gene encodes CDR1 SGHVS and CDR2 FQNEAQ. Trimming at V came to 1 base and at J to 6 bases, leaving 2 bases not matched to a gene. The CDR3 runs 14 residues. Study findings and constraints: What limited the represented genetic and exposure-history diversity was the small number of donors.

This receptor was identified in a woman in her thirties or forties in good health. Some clones in this sample may be carry-over from other donors' samples. The gene calls are TRBV7-8 and TRBJ2-1, with 8 bases matching TRBD1. The source material was PBMCs. The CDR3: CASSLGDRGNEQFF. The CDR3 coding sequence is TGTGCCAGCAGCTTAGGAGACAGGGGCAATGAGCAGTTCTTC.